This T cell receptor (beta chain) is from a study of OX40 agonist ivuxolimab in advanced cancers. Study-level information: Patients' therapy was ivuxolimab, an antibody that acts as an agonist of OX40 (CD134). With a range of 23 to 79, age averaged 60 years, and around 83% were male.

This table comes from immunoSEQ multiplex PCR, and its TCRdb copy is limited to in-frame clones, with some not included. The sample comprises about 150,000 clones, roughly 94% of which are singletons, and 0.31% rests with the top ten. CDR1 and CDR2 from the germline V gene are SGHTA and FQGNSA. The CDR3 runs to 15 residues. Trimming cost V 8 bases and J 5 bases; bases outside gene matches: 10. Study-level points and caveats: Dose levels from 0.1 to 3.0 mg/kg saw CD4+ and CD8+ blood T cells expand clonally by week 6.

Any history of autoimmune disease or systemic immunosuppression disqualified patients. About this clone itself: What it binds is unknown.

The chain couples TRBV7-2 to TRBJ2-5; 11 nucleotides match TRBD2. Sample: CD4+ or CD8+ T cells sorted from blood, taken in a trial of the OX40 agonist ivuxolimab. The receptor was derived from an adult with an advanced solid tumor such as melanoma, head and neck, liver or kidney cancer. The CDR3 DNA sequence: TGTGCCAGCTTCCAGGGGACTAGCGGATTGGAGACCCAGTACTTC. The encoded protein is CASFQGTSGLETQYF.